This T cell receptor beta chain comes out of a study of CD8 T cells in ankylosing spondylitis. This clonotype was counted at least ten times. Its target is unknown. Notes on the study in general: Typical of ankylosing spondylitis blood, it appeared, was a TCR beta motif of 7 or 8 highly homologous variants. Earlier studies detected some motif variants in reactive arthritis synovial fluid and blood. Matched synovial fluid from ankylosing spondylitis patients was reported to be enriched for disease-linked clones. Disease-linked clones had a CD8+ phenotype and relatively low frequency in peripheral blood.

The V and J ends lost 6 bases and 3 bases respectively, with 15 bases between them. CDR3 length: 14 amino acids. The TCR beta libraries were generated through quantitative 5'-RACE incorporating molecular barcodes. TCRdb recomputed calls from the 5' RACE reads with MiXCR, one row per CDR3 protein. Of some 220,000 distinct CDR3 sequences detected, 7% to 8% appear once; the ten largest clones hold around 14%. The sample consisted of blood, either unsorted or a sorted T cell fraction (not recorded which). The source is a male donor with ankylosing spondylitis. The chain is built from TRBV12-3 or TRBV12-4 and TRBJ2-7; TRBD1 is a possible D gene (6 bases). The CDR3 region has the DNA TGTGCCAGCAGACCTACAGGGACCTTCTACGAGCAGTACTTC. The encoded protein is CASRPTGTFYEQYF.